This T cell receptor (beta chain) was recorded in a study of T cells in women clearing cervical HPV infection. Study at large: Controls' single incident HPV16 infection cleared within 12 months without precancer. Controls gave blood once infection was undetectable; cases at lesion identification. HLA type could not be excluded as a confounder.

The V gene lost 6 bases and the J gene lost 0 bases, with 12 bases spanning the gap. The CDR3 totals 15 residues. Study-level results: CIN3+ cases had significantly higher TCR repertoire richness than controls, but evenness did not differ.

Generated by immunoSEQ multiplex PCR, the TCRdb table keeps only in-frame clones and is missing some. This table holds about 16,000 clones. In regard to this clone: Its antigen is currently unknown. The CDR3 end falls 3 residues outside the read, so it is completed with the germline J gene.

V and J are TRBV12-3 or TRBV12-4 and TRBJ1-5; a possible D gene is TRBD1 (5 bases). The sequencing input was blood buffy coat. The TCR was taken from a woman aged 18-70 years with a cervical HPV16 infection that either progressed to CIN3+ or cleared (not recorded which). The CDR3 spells CASSYTGGSNQPQHF. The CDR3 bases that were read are TGTGCCAGCAGCTATACAGGAGGTAGCAATCAGCCC.